Below, 5 T cell receptor beta chains from the same sample are listed, as sequenced in a study of cytomegalovirus exposure and HLA in healthy donors. Some clones are missing from TCRdb's copy, which holds only in-frame ones; the method was immunoSEQ multiplex PCR. The sample has 130,000 or so clones; 85% to 90% are singletons. The sequencing sample was made of PBMCs. Source of these receptors: a man aged 25 to 40 in good health and CMV-seronegative.

The rearrangement uses TRBV10-3 and TRBJ2-7; D is unresolved. Germline V gene lookup returns CDR1 ENHRY and CDR2 SYGVKD. This CDR3 is built from 12 residues. Trimming left V 3 bases short and J 2 bases short, with 5 bases between. The CDR3 DNA reads as TGTGCCATCAGTGACCTTACCTACGAGCAGTACTTC. Translated, it gives CAISDLTYEQYF.

This chain connects TRBV7-2 to TRBJ2-1; 13 bases are a match to TRBD2. This CDR3 spans 16 amino acids. CDR1 SGHTA and CDR2 FQGNSA come from the germline V gene. V lost 5 bases and J lost 8; bases outside the gene matches: 9. CDR3 nucleotide sequence: TGTGCCAGCAGCCAAACCGGACTAGCGGGGGCATATGAGCAGTTCTTC. Residues: CASSQTGLAGAYEQFF. Drawing the rest from reference TRBV7-2 and TRBJ2-1, the complete variable domain is GAGVSQSPSNKVTEKGKDVELRCDPISGHTALYWYRQSLGQGLEFLIYFQGNSAPDKSGLPSDRFSAERTGGSVSTLTIQRTQQEDSAVYLCASSQTGLAGAYEQFFGPGTRLTVL.

This clone was recorded only once. The gene calls are TRBV5-1 and TRBJ2-3; TRBD1 agrees at 7 bases. Per the germline V gene, CDR1 is SGHRS and CDR2 is YFSETQ. This CDR3 contains 14 residues. J gave up 4 bases and V 3 bases, and 5 bases lay outside the gene matches. The CDR3 loop is CASSSGQAPDTQYF. In nucleotides, the CDR3 is TGCGCCAGCAGCTCTGGACAGGCCCCAGATACGCAGTATTTT.

The chain couples TRBV9 to TRBJ2-5; 10 bases agree with TRBD2. Losses at the gene ends were 0 bases for V and 7 bases for J; bases not matched to a gene: 12. CDR1 SGDLS and CDR2 YYNGEE come from the germline V gene. The CDR3 has 17 residues. CDR3 loop: CASSVGLSGGAPGTQYF. For the CDR3, the DNA is TGTGCCAGCAGCGTAGGGCTAAGCGGGGGGGCCCCGGGGACCCAGTACTTC.

The V and J genes are TRBV7-9 and TRBJ2-3; D is perhaps TRBD2 (7 bases). The CDR3 has 16 amino acids. V lost 5 bases and J lost 4, with 19 bases in between. Germline V gene sequence: CDR1 SEHNR, CDR2 FQNEAQ (reference sequence). Here the CDR3 reads CASSPLGREGADTQYF. For the CDR3, the DNA is TGTGCCAGCAGCCCCCTGGGCAGGGAGGGGGCAGATACGCAGTATTTT.